A selection of T cell receptor beta chains follows, all from one sample in a study of regulatory T cells in long-lasting Graves disease. TCRdb independently ran MiXCR on the multiplex PCR reads; one entry per CDR3 protein. The sample has 360,000 or so distinct CDR3 sequences; 12% are singletons. The same data also went into a second study, on T cells in Graves' hyperthyroidism and ophthalmopathy.

The sample in question was peripheral blood mononuclear cells (PBMCs), obtained at new diagnosis, from a patient treated with antithyroid drugs. These receptor sequences come from a woman aged 18-30 years with Graves disease. The CDR3 runs from the conserved cysteine through the conserved F or W. The order of the fields is clone size, D gene, V gene, J gene, CDR3 DNA, CDR3 protein. A D gene is named only where the DNA matches it firmly. Clone size appears in some rows only: once, few, many, or a class for an expanded clone.

many,.,TRBV28,TRBJ2-3,TGTGCCAGTTACGTGAGCACAGATACGCAGTATTTT,CASYVSTDTQYF
many,.,TRBV20-1,TRBJ2-5,TGCAGTGCACACGCTCAAGAGACCCAGTACTTC,CSAHAQETQYF
many,.,TRBV29-1,TRBJ1-1,TGCAGCGTTGAGGGGAAACCTCACCGGGACACTGAAGCTTTCTTT,CSVEGKPHRDTEAFF
many,TRBD2,TRBV28,TRBJ2-1,TGTGCCAGCACCCAACGTCCCCGACTAGCGGGAGGGCCCAATGAGCAGTTCTTC,CASTQRPRLAGGPNEQFF
.,.,TRBV19,TRBJ2-3,TGTGCCAGTATTACGAACTATCCCTTCACAGATACGCAGTATTTT,CASITNYPFTDTQYF
.,.,TRBV27,TRBJ1-5,TGTGCCAGCAGTTCCCTTTATAAGCGCAATCAGCCCCAGCATTTT,CASSSLYKRNQPQHF
many,.,TRBV20-1,TRBJ1-1,TGCAGTGCTGAGCAGAGGGAAGGGTACACTGAAGCTTTCTTT,CSAEQREGYTEAFF
many,.,TRBV28,TRBJ2-1,TGTGCCAGCACCACCCTTGGACACATGCAGTACAATGAGCAGTTCTTC,CASTTLGHMQYNEQFF
few,.,TRBV27,TRBJ2-2,TGTGCCAGCAGTTTCTTTCCCGGGGAGCTGTTTTTT,CASSFFPGELFF
.,.,TRBV4-2,TRBJ2-1,TGTGCCAGCAGCCAAGGACGGGGAGGGGGGAGGTCCTACAATGAGCAGTTCTTC,CASSQGRGGGRSYNEQFF
many,TRBD2,TRBV7-2,TRBJ2-2,TGTGCCAGCAGCCTTACCCGGACCGGGACTAGCGGGAGTTTCGGGGAGCTGTTTTTT,CASSLTRTGTSGSFGELFF
many,.,TRBV12-3/TRBV12-4,TRBJ1-2,TGTGCCACCTCGGCCTGGGACTATGGCTACACCTTC,CATSAWDYGYTF
many,.,TRBV20-1,TRBJ1-6,TGCAGTGCGCAAACAGGGAGCTCCTATAATTCACCCCTCCACTTT,CSAQTGSSYNSPLHF
.,TRBD2,TRBV28,TRBJ2-1,TGTGCGATTAACCCCCAGCCCCCCCTGACTAGCGGGACCGTGAATGAGCAGTTCTTC,CAINPQPPLTSGTVNEQFF
.,TRBD1,TRBV30,TRBJ1-4,TGTGCCTGGAGTAGCAGACAGGGAGGGAGTGAAAAACTGTTTTTT,CAWSSRQGGSEKLFF
many,TRBD2,TRBV27,TRBJ2-1,TGTGCCAGCAGTTTATTGGCTAGCGGGACCCTTTTTTTTAGGGAGCAGTTCTTC,CASSLLASGTLFFREQFF
many,.,TRBV12-3/TRBV12-4,TRBJ2-3,TGTGCCAGCAGTTTCAAGATAGCGGCGTCCCGGAGGCCCAGCACAGATACGCAGTATTTT,CASSFKIAASRRPSTDTQYF
many,.,TRBV7-2,TRBJ2-3,TGTGCCAGCAGCAGGCTCAGGGCAGATACGCAGTATTTT,CASSRLRADTQYF
many,TRBD1,TRBV3-1,TRBJ1-2,TGTGCCAGCAGCCAAAGGGGGACAGGGACTCACGGCCGACGAGGCTACACCTTC,CASSQRGTGTHGRRGYTF
many,.,TRBV11-2,TRBJ1-2,TGTGCCAGCAGCCCAGGGCACGGATTCGGGGGGCAGCGCTACTATGGCTACACCTTC,CASSPGHGFGGQRYYGYTF
many,TRBD1,TRBV6-2/TRBV6-3,TRBJ1-5,TGTGCCAGCAGTTACCTCCCTCCGGGACAGGGAAATCAGCCCCAGCATTTT,CASSYLPPGQGNQPQHF
many,.,TRBV12-3/TRBV12-4,TRBJ1-1,TGTGCCAGCAGAATGACATCTGAAGCTTTCTTT,CASRMTSEAFF
many,.,TRBV11-1,TRBJ2-1,TGTGCCAGCAGCCCGATCGGGAATGAGCAGTTCTTC,CASSPIGNEQFF
many,TRBD1,TRBV5-6,TRBJ1-1,TGTGCCAGCAGCACGGGACAGATGAACACTGAAGCTTTCTTT,CASSTGQMNTEAFF
few,TRBD1,TRBV19,TRBJ1-1,TGTGCCAGTAGTATGTCCCCAGGGGGGAACACTGAAGCTTTCTTT,CASSMSPGGNTEAFF
.,.,TRBV19,TRBJ2-2,TGTGCCAGTAGTATAGGACTCGGGGAGCTGTTTTTT,CASSIGLGELFF
many,.,TRBV4-1,TRBJ2-3,TGCGCCAGCAGCCAAGAGGGGCAGGGAAGGCCCACAGATACGCAGTATTTT,CASSQEGQGRPTDTQYF
many,.,TRBV19,TRBJ1-1,TGTGCCAGTAGTATGCCCGCCCCCACTGAAGCTTTCTTT,CASSMPAPTEAFF
many,.,TRBV20-1,TRBJ2-7,TGCAGTGCCTCTAGCGTAGCCTACGAGCAGTACTTC,CSASSVAYEQYF
.,TRBD2,TRBV24-1,TRBJ2-1,TGTGCCACCAGTGATATTGGGACTAGTTCACATGAGCAGTTCTTC,CATSDIGTSSHEQFF
many,.,TRBV18,TRBJ2-5,TGTGCCAGCTCACCTTCGACAGCCAAAGTATCCCAAGAGACCCAGTACTTC,CASSPSTAKVSQETQYF
.,.,TRBV5-6,TRBJ2-2,TGTGCCAGCAGGAGTCTGAACACCGGGGAGCTGTTTTTT,CASRSLNTGELFF